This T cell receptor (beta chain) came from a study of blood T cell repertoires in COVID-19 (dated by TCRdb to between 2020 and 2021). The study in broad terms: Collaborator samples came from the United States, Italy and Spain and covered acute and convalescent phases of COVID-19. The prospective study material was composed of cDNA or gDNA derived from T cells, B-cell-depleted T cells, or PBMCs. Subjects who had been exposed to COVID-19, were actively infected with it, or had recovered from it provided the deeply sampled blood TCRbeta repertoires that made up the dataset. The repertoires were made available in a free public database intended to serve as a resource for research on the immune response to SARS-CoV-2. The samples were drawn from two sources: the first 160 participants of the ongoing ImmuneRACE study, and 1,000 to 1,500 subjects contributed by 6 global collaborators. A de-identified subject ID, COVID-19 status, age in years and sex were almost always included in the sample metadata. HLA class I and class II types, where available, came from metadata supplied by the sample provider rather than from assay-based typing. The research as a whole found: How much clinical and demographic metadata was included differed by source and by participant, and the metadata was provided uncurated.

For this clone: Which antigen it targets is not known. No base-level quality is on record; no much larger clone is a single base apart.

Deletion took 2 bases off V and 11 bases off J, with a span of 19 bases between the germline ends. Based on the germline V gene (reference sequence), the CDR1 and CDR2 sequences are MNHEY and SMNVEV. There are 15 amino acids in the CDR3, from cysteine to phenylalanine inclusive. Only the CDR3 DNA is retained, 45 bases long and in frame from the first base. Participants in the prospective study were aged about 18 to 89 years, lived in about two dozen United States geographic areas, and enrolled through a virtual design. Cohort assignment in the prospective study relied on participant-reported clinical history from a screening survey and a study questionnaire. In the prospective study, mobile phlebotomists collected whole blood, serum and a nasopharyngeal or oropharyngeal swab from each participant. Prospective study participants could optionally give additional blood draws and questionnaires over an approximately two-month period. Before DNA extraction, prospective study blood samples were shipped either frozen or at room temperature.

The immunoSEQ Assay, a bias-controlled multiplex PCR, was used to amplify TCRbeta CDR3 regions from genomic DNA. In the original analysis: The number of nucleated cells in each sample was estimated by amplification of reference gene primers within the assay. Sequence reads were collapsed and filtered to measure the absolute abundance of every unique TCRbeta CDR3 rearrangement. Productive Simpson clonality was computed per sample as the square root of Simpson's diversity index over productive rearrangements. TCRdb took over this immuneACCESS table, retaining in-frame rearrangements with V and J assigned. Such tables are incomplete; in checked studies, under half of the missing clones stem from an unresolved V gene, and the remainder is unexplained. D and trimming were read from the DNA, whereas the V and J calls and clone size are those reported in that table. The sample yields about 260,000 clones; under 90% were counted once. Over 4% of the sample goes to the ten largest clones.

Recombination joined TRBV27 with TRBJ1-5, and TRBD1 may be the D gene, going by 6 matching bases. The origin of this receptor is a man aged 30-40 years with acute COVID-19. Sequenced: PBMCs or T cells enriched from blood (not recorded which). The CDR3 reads CASSLGYRELGTQHF. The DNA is TGTGCCAGCAGTTTAGGCTACAGGGAGCTTGGGACCCAGCATTTT.